One sample yielded the 10 T cell receptor beta chains listed below, sequenced in a study of beta chain features in type 1 diabetes. cDNA synthesis used the whole RNA isolate, giving expressed TCRB sequences. Method: immunoSEQ multiplex PCR; TCRdb's copy keeps in-frame clones and lacks some. The repertoire holds roughly 160,000 clones, with approximately 7.8% as singletons. Findings and caveats of the study: Within each of all four CD4+ subsets, Type 1 diabetes patients had TCRB CDR3s that were moderately but significantly shorter.

These receptors have no identified antigens. Material: central memory CD4+ T cells from blood. The receptors derive from a middle-aged woman with type 1 diabetes.

This clone was observed a few times. This chain links TRBV7-2 with TRBJ2-5, with D hard to call. The V end lost 7 bases, the J end lost 4 bases, and 7 bases lay between the germline ends. The CDR3 runs to 11 residues. The V gene's germline CDR1 is SGHTA and CDR2 FQGNSA. CDR3 nucleotide sequence: TGTGCCAGCACCCTCGGAGAGACCCAGTACTTC. Its translation is CASTLGETQYF.

This clone came up a few times. The CDR3 DNA sequence: TGTGCCAGCTCACCTGATACGGGAGCCGGGCAGTACTTC. It specifies CASSPDTGAGQYF. V gene TRBV18 combines with J gene TRBJ2-7, with D maybe TRBD2 (6 bases). With 3 bases removed from V and 9 bases from J, the gap between germline ends came to 15 bases. CDR3 length equals 13 residues. CDR1 is KGHSH and CDR2 is LQKENI in the germline V gene.

Only a few counts were recorded for this clone. The CDR3 is CASSLPGTYNEQFF. The DNA for the CDR3 is TGTGCCAGCAGTTTGCCAGGGACCTACAATGAGCAGTTCTTC. This rearrangement joins TRBV28 to TRBJ2-1; a weak D match, TRBD1 (5 bases). Per the germline V gene, CDR1 is MDHEN and CDR2 is SYDVKM. The ends were cut back, 3 bases at V and 2 bases at J, with 8 bases in the middle. This CDR3 spans 14 amino acids.

This clone turned up a few times. The rearrangement joins TRBV28 to TRBJ1-4, with 8 bases identical to TRBD1. CDR3 length: 15 amino acids. Germline V gene data show CDR1 as MDHEN and CDR2 as SYDVKM. V lost 7 bases, J lost 5 bases, and 9 bases stayed unmatched. The CDR3 bases are TGTGCCAGCACCGCAAGATACAGGGGGAATGAAAAACTGTTTTTT. It yields the protein CASTARYRGNEKLFF.

The chain employs TRBV27 and TRBJ1-4; D might be TRBD1 (5 bases). In germline, CDR1 is MNHEY, CDR2 SMNVEV (reference sequence). The CDR3 runs 13 residues. V was cut by 6 bases and J by 6 bases, with 11 bases left in between. The CDR3 loop is CASRGGNDEKLFF. In nucleotides, the CDR3 is TGTGCCAGCAGGGGGGGGAATGATGAAAAACTGTTTTTT.

This clone came up a few times. The chain employs TRBV28 and TRBJ2-1; D is unclear. Trimming removed 6 bases from V and 1 base from J, with 10 bases in between. This CDR3 region has 14 residues. Germline lookup yields CDR1 MDHEN and CDR2 SYDVKM. The CDR3 spells CASSSSGSYNEQFF. DNA of the CDR3: TGTGCCAGCAGCTCCTCCGGGTCCTACAATGAGCAGTTCTTC.

This clone showed up just a few times. Other DNA sequences from this sample encode an identical CDR3 as well. V usage is TRBV7-9 and J usage is TRBJ2-5, with D uncertain. Trimming left V 1 base short and J 3 bases short, with 3 bases between. CDR1 and CDR2 from the germline V gene are SEHNR and FQNEAQ (reference sequence). CDR3 length: 12 amino acids. The CDR3 protein is CASSLVEETQYF. DNA for the CDR3: TGTGCCAGCAGCTTAGTAGAAGAGACCCAGTACTTC. Together with reference TRBV7-9 and TRBJ2-5, the CDR3 gives the full variable domain: DTGVSQNPRHKITKRGQNVTFRCDPISEHNRLYWYRQTLGQGPEFLTYFQNEAQLEKSRLLSDRFSAERPKGSFSTLEIQRTEQGDSAMYLCASSLVEETQYFGPGTRLLVL.

The table lists this clone with a few counts. The chain has TRBV29-1 and TRBJ1-4; the D is unclear. Germline-derived CDR1 and CDR2 are SQVTM and ANQGSEA. The CDR3 contains 12 residues. Trimming removed 7 bases from V and 10 bases from J, with 16 bases in between. CDR3 sequence: CSGGDGGVKLFF. In nucleotides, the CDR3 is TGCAGCGGGGGAGACGGAGGAGTAAAACTGTTTTTT.

The CDR3 DNA reads TGTGCCAGCAGCTCCTCGGGGTGGGACACAGATACGCAGTATTTT. Translation: CASSSSGWDTDTQYF. The V call is TRBV7-2, the J call TRBJ2-3; D may be TRBD2 (5 bases). Germline CDR1 is SGHTA and CDR2 is FQGNSA. V gave up 4 bases and J gave up 2 bases, with 13 bases separating them. The length of the CDR3 is 15 residues.

V gene TRBV29-1 combines with J gene TRBJ1-5; a weak D match, TRBD1 (6 bases). Germline V gene sequence: CDR1 SQVTM, CDR2 ANQGSEA. Between the trimmed V and J ends, which lost 6 bases and 5 bases, there was a span of 11 bases. This CDR3 is built from 12 residues. CDR3 region: CSVGDTYQPQHF. The CDR3 region has the DNA TGCAGCGTGGGGGACACCTATCAGCCCCAGCATTTT.